Listed below are T cell receptor beta chains from one sample, sequenced in a study of shared clonotypes between healthy human individuals. Data came from immunoSEQ multiplex PCR; TCRdb stores just in-frame clones and leaves some out. The sample contains more than 2,000,000 clones, over 90% of which appear only once. The sample was naive CD4+ T cells from PBMCs. Receptors originate from a man between 18 and 29 years old in good health. Some clones in this sample may be carry-over from other donors' samples. Each CDR3 is given with its conserved first and last residue. Each record gives: CDR3 protein, V gene, J gene.

CDR3: CASTQSLAGTDTQYF; V: TRBV28; J: TRBJ2-3
CDR3: CASSLDRGLRAYNEQFF; V: TRBV5-4; J: TRBJ2-1
CDR3: CASSYVLVRDQPQHF; V: TRBV6-5; J: TRBJ1-5
CDR3: CASCPGQSYNEQFF; V: TRBV5-1; J: TRBJ2-1
CDR3: CASSPRGQPTGETQYF; V: TRBV28; J: TRBJ2-5
CDR3: CASSLGEGDSVCEQYF; V: TRBV5-1; J: TRBJ2-7
CDR3: CASSLTTGGDEQFF; V: TRBV5-1; J: TRBJ2-1
CDR3: CASSLAGQGFTEAFF; V: TRBV5-1; J: TRBJ1-1
CDR3: CASSLAGAGELFF; V: TRBV25-1; J: TRBJ2-2
CDR3: CAWSPAGYGELFF; V: TRBV30; J: TRBJ2-2
CDR3: CASSYSKDRETQYF; V: TRBV6-6; J: TRBJ2-5
CDR3: CASRIYLTGTRYEQYF; V: TRBV28; J: TRBJ2-7
CDR3: CASSLVASGRITSTDTQYF; V: TRBV7-9; J: TRBJ2-3
CDR3: CASSPLSGGLQETQYF; V: TRBV27; J: TRBJ2-5
CDR3: CASSFTREETQYF; V: TRBV2; J: TRBJ2-5
CDR3: CASSRRRDQPQHF; V: TRBV6-5; J: TRBJ1-5
CDR3: CAWSVRAFEQYF; V: TRBV30; J: .
CDR3: CASSSGQADTQYF; V: TRBV5-5; J: TRBJ2-3
CDR3: CASSLNRQHTEAFF; V: TRBV5-1; J: TRBJ1-1
CDR3: CSVAFVTVYNEQFF; V: TRBV29-1; J: TRBJ2-1
CDR3: CASSSSGGGQPQHF; V: TRBV9; J: TRBJ1-5
CDR3: CASSMRFGGNQPQHF; V: TRBV19; J: TRBJ1-5
CDR3: CAISVSGPSTDTQYF; V: TRBV10-3; J: TRBJ2-3
CDR3: CASSPDRVQETQYF; V: TRBV28; J: TRBJ2-5
CDR3: CASSPLGQVETQYF; V: TRBV18; J: TRBJ2-5
CDR3: CASSESRRASGRVGEQFF; V: TRBV25-1; J: TRBJ2-1
CDR3: CASTRWGLNTEAFF; V: TRBV6-6; J: TRBJ1-1
CDR3: CASSWDRGLQHF; V: TRBV28; J: TRBJ1-5